This T cell receptor beta chain was obtained from a study of blood T cell repertoires in COVID-19 (dated by TCRdb to 2020 to 2022). Turning to the overall study: Samples covering the acute and convalescent phases of COVID-19 were provided by collaborators in the United States, Italy and Spain. Samples came from the ongoing ImmuneRACE study (first 160 participants) plus 1,254 subjects from 6 global collaborators. Deeply sampled blood TCRbeta repertoires from subjects exposed to, actively infected with, or recovered from COVID-19 were included in the dataset. Nearly every sample came with metadata listing a de-identified subject ID, COVID-19 status, age in years and sex. The material from the prospective study consisted of cDNA or gDNA derived from T cells, B-cell-depleted T cells, or PBMCs. Where HLA class I and class II types were available, the types were taken from metadata supplied by the sample provider, not from assay-based typing. A freely available public database, intended as a resource for researchers studying the immune response to SARS-CoV-2, is where the repertoires were released.

The immunoSEQ Assay, a bias-controlled multiplex PCR, was used to amplify TCRbeta CDR3 regions from genomic DNA. The published analysis was carried out like this. Nucleated cell counts per sample were estimated from amplification of reference gene primers within the assay. Sequence reads were collapsed and filtered to measure the absolute abundance of every unique TCRbeta CDR3 rearrangement. For each sample, productive Simpson clonality was calculated as the square root of Simpson's diversity index over productive rearrangements. Here the immuneACCESS table is served through TCRdb, limited to in-frame sequences with V and J called. Missing clones are a known gap in these copies; in checked studies unresolved V genes cover under half, and the rest lacks a known reason. V, J and clone size reflect that table, while D and trimming were determined from the DNA. Counted in this sample were 150,000 to 200,000 clones; 65% to 90% of them appeared once. Jointly, the top ten make up roughly 8% of the sample.

According to the germline V gene, CDR1 reads SGHRS and CDR2 reads YFSETQ. The CDR3 runs 16 residues from the cysteine to the phenylalanine. Solely the CDR3 DNA is kept, with 48 bases framed from the first base. V loses 4 bases at its end and J loses 7 bases; junction bases beyond the gene matches: 8. Beyond this particular receptor, the publication reports: The quantity of clinical and demographic metadata differed by source and by participant and was supplied without curation.

Whole blood was collected in K2EDTA tubes by collaborating institutions according to the institutions' own protocols. For TCRbeta analysis, collaborator samples were shipped as frozen whole blood, as isolated PBMCs, or as DNA extracted from either sample type. With regard to this clone: Its antigen has not been determined. No per-base quality is available; no much larger clone lies one base away.

Recombination joined TRBV5-1 with TRBJ1-6; 10 bases in between match TRBD1. The TCR comes from a man aged 55 to 69 with acute or convalescent COVID-19. Sequencing was done on a sample of peripheral blood. CDR3 region: CASSPTPGQGNSPLHF. In nucleotides, the sequence is TGCGCCAGCAGCCCCACTCCGGGACAGGGGAATTCACCCCTCCACTTT. Extended through the reference TRBV5-1 and TRBJ1-6 proteins, this CDR3 yields the full variable domain: KAGVTQTPRYLIKTRGQQVTLSCSPISGHRSVSWYQQTPGQGLQFLFEYFSETQRNKGNFPGRFSGRQFSNSRSEMNVSTLELGDSALYLCASSPTPGQGNSPLHFGNGTRLTVT.